The T cell receptor (beta chain) under discussion was sequenced for a study of blood T cell repertoires in COVID-19. Study-level background: Researchers got acute and convalescent COVID-19 samples from the United States, Italy and Spain.

The CDR3 sequence is 14 residues long. V lost 4 bases to trimming and J lost 6 bases; unmatched junction nucleotides: 7. Germline V lookup: CDR1 MGHDK, CDR2 SYGVNS. Notes on this clone: This same CDR3 is encoded by further DNA sequences in the sample.

In the original processing: Reference gene primers were amplified, and this amplification served to estimate nucleated cell counts. TCRdb's copy holds only in-frame clones and misses some; the assay was immunoSEQ multiplex PCR. V, J and clone size were drawn from that table, and D and trimming were deduced from the DNA. Of around 230,000 clones in the sample, roughly 80% are singletons; the top ten hold 2% to 3%. This sequence was found in a middle-aged woman with active or convalescent COVID-19. The chain combines TRBV25-1 with TRBJ2-7; 9 nucleotides line up with TRBD1. The sequencing input was peripheral blood. This chain's CDR3 is CASSGGQGTGEQYF. The DNA for the CDR3 is TGTGCCAGCAGTGGGGGACAGGGAACCGGCGAGCAGTACTTC.